Listed below are T cell receptor beta chains from one sample, sequenced in a study of T cell changes during pregnancy in multiple sclerosis. Repertoires were generated with immunoSEQ multiplex PCR, while TCRdb's copy carries only in-frame clones and drops some. The table includes over 60,000 clones, around 97% detected once. Sample: CD8+ T cells from peripheral blood mononuclear cells, taken after pregnancy. All receptors come from a female donor with multiple sclerosis, enrolled in a pregnancy study. Each CDR3 is given without its conserved first and last residue. Each record gives: V gene, CDR3 protein.

V gene: TRBV7-3
CDR3 protein: ASSPRTSGRGNEQF

V gene: TRBV9
CDR3 protein: ASSASPPGFQETQY

V gene: TRBV7-2
CDR3 protein: ASSSPASHGNTIY

V gene: TRBV5-4
CDR3 protein: ASSLAGQGGAETQY

V gene: TRBV30
CDR3 protein: AWSVGGWVTEAF

V gene: TRBV27
CDR3 protein: ASSDRPRGDTQY

V gene: TRBV5-5
CDR3 protein: ASSLDLRIYEQY

V gene: TRBV7-9
CDR3 protein: ASSPPGLAGSTDTQY

V gene: TRBV5-1
CDR3 protein: ASSSEKGLYEQY

V gene: TRBV27
CDR3 protein: ASSLRGGSGYGYT

V gene: TRBV9
CDR3 protein: ASSAGNIGEKLF

V gene: TRBV5-6
CDR3 protein: ASSSSGSTDTQY

V gene: TRBV19
CDR3 protein: ASTLLGQPEGTEAF

V gene: TRBV27
CDR3 protein: ASSLSVANQPQH

V gene: TRBV29-1
CDR3 protein: SVQSRDRGPPEAF

V gene: TRBV28
CDR3 protein: ASSSTEVPQH

V gene: TRBV21-1
CDR3 protein: ASIPGGRGGGHLTGYT

V gene: TRBV5-1
CDR3 protein: ASSLEPLGGETQY

V gene: TRBV5-8
CDR3 protein: ASSLVRQGSYEQY

V gene: TRBV4-1
CDR3 protein: ASSQDGGGNTEAF

V gene: TRBV6-1
CDR3 protein: ASSEGTGVYEQY

V gene: TRBV13
CDR3 protein: ASSLGLAEARSYEQY

V gene: TRBV4-1
CDR3 protein: ASSQVFGQPQH

V gene: TRBV13
CDR3 protein: ASSPGTDEQY

V gene: TRBV13
CDR3 protein: ASSLGLAGGNEQF

V gene: TRBV28
CDR3 protein: ASSRRQKTEKLF

V gene: TRBV4-1
CDR3 protein: ASSQSGQGATNYGYT

V gene: TRBV5-5
CDR3 protein: ASSLDGTGSRLSYEQY

V gene: TRBV23-1
CDR3 protein: ASSHRLAGQYEQY

V gene: TRBV19
CDR3 protein: ASSMGGRSHYNEQF

V gene: TRBV11-2
CDR3 protein: ASSLLSGSTDTQY

V gene: TRBV27
CDR3 protein: ASSLGRTYGYT

V gene: TRBV2
CDR3 protein: ASIRGLGGFGEQF

V gene: TRBV28
CDR3 protein: ASRLVGWAGELF

V gene: TRBV7-9
CDR3 protein: ASSLGGGSEAF

V gene: TRBV9
CDR3 protein: ASSEVGVAGGQETQY

V gene: TRBV7-9
CDR3 protein: ASSSGATEVGYT

V gene: TRBV29-1
CDR3 protein: SVEEAAVTSTDTQY

V gene: TRBV28
CDR3 protein: ASRIPGATEAF

V gene: TRBV19
CDR3 protein: ASSMKPRTSGIYEQY

V gene: TRBV7-9
CDR3 protein: ASSPPDGTRGETQY

V gene: TRBV6-6
CDR3 protein: ASSYGSGELF

V gene: TRBV4-2
CDR3 protein: ASSLEGRDTEAF

V gene: TRBV2
CDR3 protein: ASSEALALGGYEQY

V gene: TRBV9
CDR3 protein: AILGTGEETQY

V gene: TRBV6-5
CDR3 protein: ASSYGLHYGYT

V gene: TRBV27
CDR3 protein: ASSWAMNTEAF

V gene: TRBV11-2
CDR3 protein: ASSHPGLEGYEQY